This T cell receptor (beta chain) was sequenced in a study of blood T cells in healthy people across ages. Worth noting for this clonotype: Its antigen is not known.

Findings and limits, study-wide: The study found more naive CD4+ cells and higher diversity in long-lived than aged donors.

V shed 2 bases and J shed 0 bases, with 11 bases lying between them. The CDR3 length is 15 residues. Germline V CDR1 and CDR2: LGHDT, YNNKEL (reference sequence). A J-beta primer mix and a sample-barcoded 5' primer were used in a second PCR of about 6 to 12 cycles. TCRdb re-derived calls from the 5' RACE reads in MiXCR, one entry per CDR3 protein. The table lists some 1.8 million distinct CDR3 sequences, 30% to 40% of them singletons. Material: blood. This chain links TRBV3-1 with TRBJ2-7; weak D call: TRBD1 (6 bases). The sequence was collected from a human donor in good health. This CDR3 is CASSQSWDNSYEQYF. For the CDR3, the DNA is TGTGCCAGCAGCCAATCCTGGGACAACTCCTACGAGCAGTACTTC.